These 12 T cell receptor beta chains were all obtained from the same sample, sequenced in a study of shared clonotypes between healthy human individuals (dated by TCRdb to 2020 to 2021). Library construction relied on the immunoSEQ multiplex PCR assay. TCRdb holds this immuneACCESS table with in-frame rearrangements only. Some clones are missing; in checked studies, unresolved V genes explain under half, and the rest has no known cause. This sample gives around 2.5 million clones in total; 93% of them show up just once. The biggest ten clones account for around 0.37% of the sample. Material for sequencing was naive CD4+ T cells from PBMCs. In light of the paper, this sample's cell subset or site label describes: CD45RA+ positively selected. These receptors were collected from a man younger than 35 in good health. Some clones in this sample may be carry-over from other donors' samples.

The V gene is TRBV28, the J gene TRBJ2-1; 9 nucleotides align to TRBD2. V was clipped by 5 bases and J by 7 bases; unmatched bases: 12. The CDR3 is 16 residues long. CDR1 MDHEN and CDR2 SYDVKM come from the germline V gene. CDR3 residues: CASSTGGAGGVNEQFF. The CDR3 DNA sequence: TGTGCCAGCAGTACCGGCGGCGCGGGAGGGGTAAATGAGCAGTTCTTC.

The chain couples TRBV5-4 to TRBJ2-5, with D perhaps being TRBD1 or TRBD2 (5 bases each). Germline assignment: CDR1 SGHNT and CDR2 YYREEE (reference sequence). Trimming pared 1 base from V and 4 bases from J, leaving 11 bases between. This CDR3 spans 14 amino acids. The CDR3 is CASSLIGGTETQYF. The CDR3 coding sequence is TGTGCCAGCAGCTTGATTGGGGGTACAGAGACCCAGTACTTC.

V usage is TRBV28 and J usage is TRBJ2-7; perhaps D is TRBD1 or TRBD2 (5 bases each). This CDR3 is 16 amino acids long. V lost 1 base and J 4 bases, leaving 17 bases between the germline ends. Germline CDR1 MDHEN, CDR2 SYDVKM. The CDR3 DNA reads TGTGCCAGCAGTTTATCCGCAGCACGAGGGGAGTACGAGCAGTACTTC. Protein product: CASSLSAARGEYEQYF.

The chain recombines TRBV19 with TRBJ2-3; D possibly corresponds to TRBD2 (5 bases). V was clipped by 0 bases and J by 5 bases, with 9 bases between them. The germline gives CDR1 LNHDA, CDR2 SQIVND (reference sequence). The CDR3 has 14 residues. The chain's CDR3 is CASSIDLRGDTQYF. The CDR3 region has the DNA TGTGCCAGTAGTATAGATCTTCGGGGAGATACGCAGTATTTT.

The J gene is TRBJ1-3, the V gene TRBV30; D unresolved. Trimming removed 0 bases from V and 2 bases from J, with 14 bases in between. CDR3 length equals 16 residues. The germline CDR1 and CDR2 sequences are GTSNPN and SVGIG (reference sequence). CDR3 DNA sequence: TGTGCCTGGAGTGTAGCGGCCGTCATTCCTGGAAACACCATATATTTT. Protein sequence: CAWSVAAVIPGNTIYF.

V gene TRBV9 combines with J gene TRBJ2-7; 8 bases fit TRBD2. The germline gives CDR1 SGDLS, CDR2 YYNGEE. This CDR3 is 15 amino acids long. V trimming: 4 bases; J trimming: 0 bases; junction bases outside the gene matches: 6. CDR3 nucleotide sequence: TGTGCCAGCAGCTTACTAGCGGACAACTCCTACGAGCAGTACTTC. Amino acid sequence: CASSLLADNSYEQYF.

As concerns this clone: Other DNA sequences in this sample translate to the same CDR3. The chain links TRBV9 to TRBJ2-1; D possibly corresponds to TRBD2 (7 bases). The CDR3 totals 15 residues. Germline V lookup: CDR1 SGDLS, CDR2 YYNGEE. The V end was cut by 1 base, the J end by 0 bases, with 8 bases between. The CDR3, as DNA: TGTGCCAGCAGCGTAAGGGGGGGCTCCTACAATGAGCAGTTCTTC. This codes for CASSVRGGSYNEQFF.

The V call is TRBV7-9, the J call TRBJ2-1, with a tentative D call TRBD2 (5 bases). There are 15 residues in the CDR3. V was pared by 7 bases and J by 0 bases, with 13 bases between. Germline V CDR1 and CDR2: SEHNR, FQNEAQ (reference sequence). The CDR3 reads CASTLGGPSYNEQFF. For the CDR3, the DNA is TGTGCCAGCACCCTCGGCGGGCCCTCCTACAATGAGCAGTTCTTC.

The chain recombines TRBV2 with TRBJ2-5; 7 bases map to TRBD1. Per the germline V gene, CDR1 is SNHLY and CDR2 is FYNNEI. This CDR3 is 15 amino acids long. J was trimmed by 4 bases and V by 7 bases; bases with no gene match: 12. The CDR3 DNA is TGTGCCAGCAACATAATCCCGGGACAGACAGAGACCCAGTACTTC. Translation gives CASNIIPGQTETQYF.

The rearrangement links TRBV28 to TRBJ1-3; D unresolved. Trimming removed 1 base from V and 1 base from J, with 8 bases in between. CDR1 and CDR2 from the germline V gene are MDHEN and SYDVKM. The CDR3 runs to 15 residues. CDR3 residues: CASSLYSTSGNTIYF. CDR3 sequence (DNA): TGTGCCAGCAGTTTATACTCGACATCTGGAAACACCATATATTTT.

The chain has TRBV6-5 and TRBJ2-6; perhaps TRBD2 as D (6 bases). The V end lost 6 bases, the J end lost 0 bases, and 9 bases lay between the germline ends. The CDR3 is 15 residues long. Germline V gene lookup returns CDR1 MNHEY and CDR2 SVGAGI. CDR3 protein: CASRNGGSGANVLTF. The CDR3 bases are TGTGCCAGCAGAAACGGGGGCTCTGGGGCCAACGTCCTGACTTTC.

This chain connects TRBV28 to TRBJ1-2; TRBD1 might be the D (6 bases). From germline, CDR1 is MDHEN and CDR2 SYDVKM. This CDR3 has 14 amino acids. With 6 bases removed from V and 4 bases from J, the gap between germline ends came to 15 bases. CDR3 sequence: CASSPDSLLYGYTF. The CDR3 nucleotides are TGTGCCAGCAGCCCGGACAGCCTACTCTATGGCTACACCTTC.